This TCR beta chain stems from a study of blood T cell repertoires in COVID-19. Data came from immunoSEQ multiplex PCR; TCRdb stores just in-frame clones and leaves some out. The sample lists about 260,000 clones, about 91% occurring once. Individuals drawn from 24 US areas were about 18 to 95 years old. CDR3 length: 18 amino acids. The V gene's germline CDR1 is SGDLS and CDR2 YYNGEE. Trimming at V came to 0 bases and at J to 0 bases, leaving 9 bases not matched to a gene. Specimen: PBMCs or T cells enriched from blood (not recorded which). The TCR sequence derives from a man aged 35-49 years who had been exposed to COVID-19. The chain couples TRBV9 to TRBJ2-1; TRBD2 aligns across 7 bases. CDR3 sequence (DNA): TGTGCCAGCAGCGTAGCTTCCCTAGCGGAGCTCTCCTACAATGAGCAGTTCTTC. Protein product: CASSVASLAELSYNEQFF.